This T cell receptor beta chain originates from a study of glioma-infiltrating T cells. Amplification of TCR alpha and beta CDR3 regions from RNA used iRepertoire nested multiplex PCR. A single record per CDR3 protein comes from TCRdb applying MiXCR to the multiplex PCR reads. This table has around 93,000 distinct CDR3 sequences, roughly 39% appearing once. This clonotype has a count of ten or more. This receptor was identified in a human donor with low-grade glioma or glioblastoma, undergoing nonglioma brain surgery, or in good health (not recorded which). Input material: glioma tissue, nonneoplastic brain tissue, or PBMCs (not recorded which).

The CDR3 DNA is TGCAGTGTCCAGGACTACCGCTCCTACAATGAGCAGTTCTTC. It specifies CSVQDYRSYNEQFF. The rearrangement links TRBV20-1 to TRBJ2-1; maybe TRBD2 (6 bases). The V and J ends lost 7 bases and 0 bases respectively, with 13 bases between them. The CDR3 extends over 14 amino acids. Germline loops: CDR1 DFQATT, CDR2 SNEGSKA (reference sequence).